This entry describes one T cell receptor beta chain. What antigen it recognizes has not been identified. It has no much larger one-base neighbor in the sample; base qualities were not kept. Whole blood was collected in K2EDTA tubes by collaborating institutions according to the institutions' own protocols. For TCRbeta analysis, collaborator samples were shipped as frozen whole blood, as isolated PBMCs, or as DNA extracted from either sample type. The sample comes from a study of blood T cell repertoires in COVID-19 (dated by TCRdb to about 2020). With regard to the full study: Samples from collaborators originated in the United States, Italy and Spain and spanned both the acute and convalescent phases of COVID-19. The prospective study material was composed of cDNA or gDNA derived from T cells, B-cell-depleted T cells, or PBMCs. Subjects who had been exposed to COVID-19, were actively infected with it, or had recovered from it provided the deeply sampled blood TCRbeta repertoires that made up the dataset. The repertoires were made available in a free public database intended to serve as a resource for research on the immune response to SARS-CoV-2. The samples were drawn from the first 160 participants of the ongoing ImmuneRACE study and from about 1,200 subjects provided by 6 global collaborators. A de-identified subject ID, COVID-19 status, age in years and sex were almost always included in the sample metadata. Where HLA class I and class II types were available, the types were taken from metadata supplied by the sample provider, not from assay-based typing.

V is cut back by 2 bases and J by 7 bases, with 17 bases in the junction unmatched. From a lookup of the germline V gene, CDR1 and CDR2 are SGHAT and FQNNGV. The CDR3, from cysteine to phenylalanine, totals 19 residues. The sequence is cut down to CDR3 DNA, 57 bases in frame from base 1. Broader findings and caveats from the paper: How much clinical and demographic metadata was included differed by source and by participant, and the metadata was provided uncurated.

TCRbeta CDR3 regions were amplified from genomic DNA using the immunoSEQ Assay, a bias-controlled multiplex PCR. For the original study's pipeline: The number of nucleated cells in each sample was estimated by amplification of reference gene primers within the assay. To quantify the absolute abundance of each unique TCRbeta CDR3 rearrangement, sequence reads were collapsed and filtered. Productive Simpson clonality was computed per sample as the square root of Simpson's diversity index over productive rearrangements. TCRdb stores this immuneACCESS table with in-frame sequences only. Part of the clones is absent; in the studies checked, under half of the shortfall reflects unresolved V genes, and no reason is known for the rest. V and J calls and clone size are those listed in that table; D and trimming were worked out from the DNA. Within this sample are under 30,000 clones, with about 94% of them counted one time only. The ten largest clones capture more than 3.5% of the sample.

This TCR was sampled from a human donor with active COVID-19. The donor label of this sample is uncertain. The sequenced material came from peripheral blood. The chain employs TRBV11-2 and TRBJ1-4; 9 middle bases align to TRBD1. Read as DNA, the sequence is TGTGCCAGCAGCTTAAGAGGGATCGGGACAGGGAGTTTCGGTGAAAAACTGTTTTTT. It specifies CASSLRGIGTGSFGEKLFF. Reference TRBV11-2 and TRBJ1-4 genes cover what lies past the CDR3, so the full variable domain is EAGVAQSPRYKIIEKRQSVAFWCNPISGHATLYWYQQILGQGPKLLIQFQNNGVVDDSQLPKDRFSAERLKGVDSTLKIQPAKLEDSAVYLCASSLRGIGTGSFGEKLFFGSGTQLSVL.